The present TCR beta chain was sequenced within a study of T cell repertoires in cytomegalovirus infection. For the study at large: From public TCR beta signatures came an indication of both CMV infection and matching HLA type.

Concerning this clonotype itself: Its antigen is not identified.

Germline V gene data show CDR1 as SGHRS and CDR2 as YFSETQ. The CDR3 is made up of 13 amino acids. The trim removed 7 bases at V and 5 bases at J, leaving 8 bases unmatched. One entry per CDR3 protein, called by TCRdb with MiXCR from the reads. The sample has 400,000 to 550,000 distinct CDR3 sequences, about 11% seen once; the top ten hold 10%. Study-level points and caveats: Individuals carrying CMV plus the relevant HLA were identified by cumulative frequency of public TCR beta families. HLA-C-restricted CMV-specific TCR beta clonotypes were dominant in the ex vivo response.

The sample comprised PBMCs. The gene calls are TRBV5-1 and TRBJ2-5, with TRBD1 matching over 7 bases. The receptor was derived from a human donor in good health (CMV status not recorded). Some clones in this sample may be carry-over from other donors' samples. The CDR3 sequence: CASRDSFRETQYF. CDR3 DNA sequence: TGCGCCAGCCGGGACAGCTTTCGGGAGACCCAGTACTTC. Looking up the rest from reference TRBV5-1 and TRBJ2-5 gives the full variable domain: KAGVTQTPRYLIKTRGQQVTLSCSPISGHRSVSWYQQTPGQGLQFLFEYFSETQRNKGNFPGRFSGRQFSNSRSEMNVSTLELGDSALYLCASRDSFRETQYFGPGTRLLVL.